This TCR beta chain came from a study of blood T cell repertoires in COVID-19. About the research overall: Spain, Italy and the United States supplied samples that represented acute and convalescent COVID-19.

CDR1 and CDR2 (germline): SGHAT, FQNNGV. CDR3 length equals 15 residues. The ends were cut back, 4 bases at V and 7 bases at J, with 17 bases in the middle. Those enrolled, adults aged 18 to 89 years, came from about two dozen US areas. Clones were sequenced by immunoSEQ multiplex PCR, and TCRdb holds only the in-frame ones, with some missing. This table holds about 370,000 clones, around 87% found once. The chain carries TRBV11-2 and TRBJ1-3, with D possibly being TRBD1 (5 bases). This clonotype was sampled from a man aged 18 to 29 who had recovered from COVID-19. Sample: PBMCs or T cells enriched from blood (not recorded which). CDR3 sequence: CASSSGGALDNTIYF. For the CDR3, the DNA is TGTGCCAGCAGCTCAGGCGGGGCTCTGGACAACACCATATATTTT.